A single sample gave rise to the 12 T cell receptor beta chains below, sequenced in a study of blood T cell repertoires in COVID-19 (TCRdb year 2020). Libraries came from the immunoSEQ multiplex PCR assay. The clones in this table, taken by TCRdb from immuneACCESS, are in-frame only. Not every clone is retained; where verified, under half of the shortfall comes from an unresolved V gene, and the cause of the rest is unknown. The sample table shows roughly 100,000 clones, and roughly 90% are seen once. The ten largest clones add up to over 15% of the sample. Material for sequencing was peripheral blood. Source of these receptors: a woman of 80 years or more in a cohort sampled during active COVID-19.

This chain connects TRBV5-1 to TRBJ2-1; TRBD2 matches 14 bases. Germline V gene lookup returns CDR1 SGHRS and CDR2 YFSETQ. The CDR3 consists of 17 residues. V lost 4 bases and J lost 6; bases outside the gene matches: 9. The CDR3: CASSPPGLAGESNEQFF. The CDR3 DNA is TGCGCCAGCAGCCCGCCGGGACTAGCGGGAGAATCCAATGAGCAGTTCTTC.

This rearrangement joins TRBV29-1 to TRBJ2-3, with 10 bases lining up with TRBD1. The CDR3 spans 12 residues. After removal of 6 bases from V and 6 bases from J, the junction contained 3 bases not matched to a gene. In germline, CDR1 is SQVTM, CDR2 ANQGSEA. The CDR3 protein is CSVRTGGDTQYF. CDR3 in DNA: TGCAGCGTGAGGACAGGGGGGGATACGCAGTATTTT.

This chain joins TRBV14 and TRBJ1-2; D is undetermined. The CDR3 is 13 amino acids. Trimming pared 5 bases from V and 2 bases from J, leaving 9 bases between. Germline loops: CDR1 SGHDN, CDR2 FVKESK. CDR3 DNA sequence: TGTGCCAGCAGCTTCGACAAGAACTATGGCTACACCTTC. Residues: CASSFDKNYGYTF.

This chain joins TRBV7-2 and TRBJ1-2; 9 nucleotides match TRBD1. Germline loops: CDR1 SGHTA, CDR2 FQGNSA. Germline trimming cut 5 bases from V and 1 base from J; bases unmatched to any gene: 5. The CDR3 is 15 residues long. This CDR3 reads CASSPGTGNNYGYTF. In nucleotides, the CDR3 is TGTGCCAGCAGCCCTGGGACAGGGAATAACTATGGCTACACCTTC.

In its sample, this clone was seen once. The chain links TRBV2 to TRBJ2-7; weak D call: TRBD2 (5 bases). The CDR3 sequence is 15 residues long. The ends were cut back, 1 base at V and 0 bases at J, with 10 bases in the middle. Germline V gives CDR1 SNHLY, CDR2 FYNNEI. CDR3 amino acids: CASSEGERTSYEQYF. In nucleotides, the CDR3 is TGTGCCAGCAGTGAAGGGGAGCGGACCTCCTACGAGCAGTACTTC.

The chain joins TRBV3-1 (or the pseudogene TRBV3-2) to TRBJ2-3; TRBD2 aligns across 7 bases. Germline CDR1 and CDR2: LGHDT and YNNKEL (reference sequence). V lost 1 base to trimming and J lost 5 bases; unmatched junction nucleotides: 6. This CDR3 comprises 15 residues. The CDR3 loop reads CASSQGGGEGDTQYF. The CDR3 bases are TGTGCCAGCAGCCAAGGAGGCGGGGAGGGAGATACGCAGTATTTT.

This chain links TRBV5-4 with TRBJ2-3; perhaps TRBD2 as D (6 bases). The CDR3 consists of 14 residues. Germline assignment: CDR1 SGHNT and CDR2 YYREEE (reference sequence). Trimming removed 3 bases at V and 0 bases at J, with 8 bases between. In nucleotides, the CDR3 is TGTGCCAGCAGCTGGGGACTCAGCACAGATACGCAGTATTTT. Translation: CASSWGLSTDTQYF.

The chain has TRBV5-4 and TRBJ1-6; 7 bases line up with TRBD1. V trimming: 4 bases; J trimming: 7 bases; junction bases outside the gene matches: 14. CDR1 SGHNT and CDR2 YYREEE come from the germline V gene (reference sequence). This CDR3 is built from 17 residues. CDR3 nucleotides: TGTGCCAGCAGCGACGCCGAGACAGGGCTGCGGAATTCACCCCTCCACTTT. Translated: CASSDAETGLRNSPLHF.

The V and J genes are TRBV4-2 and TRBJ2-7, with TRBD2 matching 11 bases. Germline-derived CDR1 and CDR2 are LGHNA and YNFKEQ. The CDR3 covers 15 residues. The ends lost 0 bases at V and 6 bases at J; junction bases unmatched: 4. CDR3 in amino acids: CASSQDLAGGFEQYF. Here the CDR3 DNA reads TGTGCCAGCAGCCAAGACCTAGCGGGAGGATTCGAGCAGTACTTC.

This chain joins TRBV29-1 and TRBJ2-7; 9 bases fit TRBD1. Trimming at V came to 7 bases and at J to 4 bases, leaving 17 bases not matched to a gene. The CDR3 spans 16 residues. From germline, CDR1 is SQVTM and CDR2 ANQGSEA. The CDR3 sequence: CSGTQGAGSGIYEQYF. The CDR3 coding sequence is TGCAGCGGAACACAGGGGGCGGGCAGCGGGATATACGAGCAGTACTTC.

About this clone: The germline gene is not matched at one end of the junction; a read error may be the cause. The chain employs TRBV7-7 and TRBJ2-5, with a weak D call TRBD1 (6 bases). This CDR3 comprises 16 residues. Germline V lookup: CDR1 SSHAT, CDR2 FNYEAQ (reference sequence). The CDR3, as DNA: TGTGCTAGCAGCTCCGTGAGTGCCAGGGGCCAAGAGACCCAGTACTTC. Protein: CASSSVSARGQETQYF.

The count of this clone is one. The chain carries TRBV5-1 and TRBJ1-1; 10 nucleotides agree with TRBD1. CDR3 length: 17 residues. CDR1 and CDR2 (germline): SGHRS, YFSETQ. Trimming at V came to 3 bases and at J to 0 bases, leaving 8 bases not matched to a gene. The CDR3, as DNA: TGCGCCAGCAGCTCCGCAGGGACAGGGGTAGTGAACACTGAAGCTTTCTTT. Its protein product is CASSSAGTGVVNTEAFF. Variable domain in full (rest from reference TRBV5-1 and TRBJ1-1): KAGVTQTPRYLIKTRGQQVTLSCSPISGHRSVSWYQQTPGQGLQFLFEYFSETQRNKGNFPGRFSGRQFSNSRSEMNVSTLELGDSALYLCASSSAGTGVVNTEAFFGQGTRLTVV.